This T cell receptor beta chain was sequenced during a study of T cell responses to AZD1222 COVID-19 vaccine. Details on this clone: What it binds is unknown.

This table comes from immunoSEQ multiplex PCR, and its TCRdb copy is limited to in-frame clones, with some not included. The table lists over 130,000 clones, 90% of them singletons. Notes on the study in general: Regions left unmutated in variants are reportedly the target of nearly half of spike-specific TCRs. Spike-wide coverage was observed for vaccine-associated CD4 TCRs, with dominant responses at 160-218 and 743-854. Recipients of AZD1222 seropositive at baseline numbered only 5 to 7.

Per germline, CDR1 SGHRS and CDR2 YFSETQ. The CDR3 consists of 14 residues. The germline V and J ends were trimmed by 0 bases and 8 bases, with 9 bases remaining between them. The chain couples TRBV5-1 to TRBJ1-6, with a tentative D call TRBD1 (5 bases). The TCR was taken from an adult who received the AZD1222 COVID-19 vaccine. Material: peripheral blood, obtained 28 days after the second AZD1222 dose. CDR3 sequence reads: CASSLAGGDSPLHF. The CDR3 bases are TGCGCCAGCAGCTTGGCCGGGGGGGATTCACCCCTCCACTTT.